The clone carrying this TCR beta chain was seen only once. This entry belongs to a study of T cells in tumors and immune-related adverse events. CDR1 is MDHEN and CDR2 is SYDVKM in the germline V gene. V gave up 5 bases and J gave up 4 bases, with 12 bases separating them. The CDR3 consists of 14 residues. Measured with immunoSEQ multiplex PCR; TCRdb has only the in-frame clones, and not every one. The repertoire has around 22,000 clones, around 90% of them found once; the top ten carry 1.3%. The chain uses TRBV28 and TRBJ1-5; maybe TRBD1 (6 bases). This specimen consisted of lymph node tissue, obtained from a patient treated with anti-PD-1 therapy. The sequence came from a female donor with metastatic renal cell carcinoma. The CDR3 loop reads CASSTTGPNQPQHF. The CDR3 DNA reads TGTGCCAGCAGTACGACAGGCCCAAATCAGCCCCAGCATTTT.